This T cell receptor (beta chain) was captured in a study of cytomegalovirus exposure and HLA in healthy donors. Study-wide points: A highly shared variant cluster was judged a likely technical artifact. Rarity characterized most TCR sequences, yet some public TCRs appeared in many donors.

Of note for this clone: Its matching antigen is unknown.

From germline, CDR1 is MNHNS and CDR2 SASEGT. With 4 bases removed from V and 5 bases from J, the gap between germline ends came to 14 bases. This CDR3 has 15 amino acids. PCR employed 60 Vbeta and 13 Jbeta primers. Produced via immunoSEQ multiplex PCR; TCRdb's table is partial and in-frame only. The table lists about 140,000 clones. This TCR was sampled from a male donor in good health and CMV-seronegative. The V gene is TRBV6-1, the J gene TRBJ1-4, with D perhaps matching TRBD1 (5 bases). Material: PBMCs. The CDR3 sequence: CASSGSRARNEKLFF. DNA for the CDR3: TGTGCCAGCAGTGGGTCCAGGGCGAGAAATGAAAAACTGTTTTTT.